This entry lists 31 T cell receptor beta chains sequenced from one sample in a study of neurological immune-mediated disorders. TCRdb fed the 5' RACE reads into MiXCR, producing one record per CDR3 protein. The sample lists 70,000 or so distinct CDR3 sequences; about 3% were seen once. The specimen sequenced was PBMCs. These receptors all come from a woman aged 45-65 years with multiple sclerosis.

This clonotype has ten or more counts. The V gene is TRBV5-1, the J gene TRBJ2-2, with 7 bases fitting TRBD2. V gave up 1 base and J gave up 4 bases; unmatched junction bases: 7. The CDR3 runs to 16 residues. Germline V gene lookup returns CDR1 SGHRS and CDR2 YFSETQ. The CDR3 bases are TGCGCCAGCAGCTTGCCTAGCGGCTCGGGCACCGGGGAGCTGTTTTTT. Its protein is CASSLPSGSGTGELFF.

J is TRBJ1-2 and V is TRBV28, with D tentatively TRBD1 (5 bases). This CDR3 is built from 15 residues. V lost 4 bases, J lost 6 bases, and 18 bases lay in between. Looked up from germline, CDR1 is MDHEN and CDR2 is SYDVKM. The CDR3 sequence: CASSSSGSLWNGYTF. The DNA for the CDR3 is TGTGCCAGCAGTTCTTCAGGGTCTTTATGGAATGGCTACACCTTC.

V and J are TRBV18 and TRBJ1-1; D is unresolved. CDR3 length: 13 residues. Trimming shortened V by 5 bases and J by 1 base, and 8 bases separated the two germline ends. From germline, CDR1 is KGHSH and CDR2 LQKENI. CDR3 sequence: CASSAAGNTEAFF. CDR3 bases: TGTGCCAGCTCAGCGGCCGGGAACACTGAAGCTTTCTTT.

This clonotype was seen many times. This chain joins TRBV5-1 and TRBJ1-5; maybe TRBD1 (5 bases). The V end lost 2 bases, the J end lost 2 bases, and 8 bases lay between the germline ends. This CDR3 has 14 residues. Per germline, CDR1 SGHRS and CDR2 YFSETQ. The CDR3 loop reads CASSLGHGNQPQHF. The CDR3 DNA reads TGCGCCAGCAGCTTAGGACACGGCAATCAGCCCCAGCATTTT.

This clonotype was seen repeatedly, ten times or more. The rearrangement links TRBV20-1 to TRBJ2-1, with D perhaps TRBD1 or TRBD2 (5 bases each). This CDR3 has 14 amino acids. Germline V gene lookup returns CDR1 DFQATT and CDR2 SNEGSKA (reference sequence). Trimming took off 7 bases at V and 0 bases at J, with 13 bases between the two ends. CDR3 sequence: CSVLGTSSYNEQFF. In nucleotides, the CDR3 is TGCAGTGTTTTGGGGACGAGCTCCTACAATGAGCAGTTCTTC.

This clonotype was observed at least ten times. The rearrangement uses TRBV2 and TRBJ2-6; perhaps TRBD2 as D (6 bases). The CDR3 is 14 amino acids. Germline V gene sequence: CDR1 SNHLY, CDR2 FYNNEI. V was clipped by 9 bases and J by 0 bases, with 9 bases between them. CDR3 sequence (DNA): TGTGCCAGTAGCGGAGTCTCTGGGGCCAACGTCCTGACTTTC. This codes for CASSGVSGANVLTF.

This clonotype was observed many times. CDR3 sequence (DNA): TGCAGTGCTAGAGGGCCACCAAATCAGCCCCAGCATTTT. It translates to CSARGPPNQPQHF. The genes are TRBV20-1 and TRBJ1-5; the D is unclear. The CDR3 sequence is 13 residues long. The V and J ends lost 1 base and 4 bases respectively, with 8 bases between them. Looked up from germline, CDR1 is DFQATT and CDR2 is SNEGSKA (reference sequence).

This clonotype is deemed medium-sized. This chain links TRBV5-1 with TRBJ1-1; D remains ambiguous. Trimming cost V 0 bases and J 0 bases, with 12 bases left between them. Germline assignment: CDR1 SGHRS and CDR2 YFSETQ. This CDR3 region has 16 residues. DNA for the CDR3: TGCGCCAGCAGCTTGGCGGCGCGGCGGTTGAACACTGAAGCTTTCTTT. Translated: CASSLAARRLNTEAFF. Using reference TRBV5-1 and TRBJ1-1 for the parts outside the CDR3, the full variable domain is KAGVTQTPRYLIKTRGQQVTLSCSPISGHRSVSWYQQTPGQGLQFLFEYFSETQRNKGNFPGRFSGRQFSNSRSEMNVSTLELGDSALYLCASSLAARRLNTEAFFGQGTRLTVV.

This clonotype was counted at least ten times. This sequence joins TRBV14 and TRBJ2-1; no definite D call. Germline V gene lookup returns CDR1 SGHDN and CDR2 FVKESK. Trimming pared 1 base from V and 12 bases from J, leaving 13 bases between. This CDR3 is 13 amino acids long. Here the CDR3 DNA reads TGTGCCAGCAGCCAAGTCGATGGGCCGTGGCAGTTCTTC. As protein: CASSQVDGPWQFF.

This clonotype was counted ten times or more. The chain recombines TRBV27 with TRBJ2-6; D gene ambiguous. The germline V and J ends were trimmed by 5 bases and 7 bases, with 12 bases remaining between them. The CDR3 runs to 14 residues. Germline V lookup: CDR1 MNHEY, CDR2 SMNVEV (reference sequence). This CDR3 is CASSPARDANVLTF. Written as DNA, the CDR3 is TGTGCCAGCAGTCCCGCAAGGGATGCCAACGTCCTGACTTTC.

Only a few counts were recorded for this clonotype. A clone one base away is much larger, so this may be a read error. This sequence joins TRBV11-2 and TRBJ2-3, with D uncertain. The germline CDR1 and CDR2 sequences are SGHAT and FQNNGV. The CDR3 is made up of 12 amino acids. For the CDR3, the DNA is TGTGCCAGCAGCTTTTCAACAGATAAGCAGTATTTT. This encodes CASSFSTDKQYF.

This clonotype was found many times. The gene calls are TRBV28 and TRBJ2-1, with 9 nucleotides matching TRBD1. Germline V CDR1 and CDR2: MDHEN, SYDVKM. Losses at the gene ends were 4 bases for V and 6 bases for J; bases not matched to a gene: 13. The CDR3 loop spans 17 amino acids. The chain's CDR3 is CASSYPSDRGVSNEQFF. DNA for the CDR3: TGTGCCAGCAGTTACCCCTCCGACAGGGGGGTGAGCAATGAGCAGTTCTTC.

This clonotype was recorded at least ten times. The chain combines TRBV7-2 with TRBJ1-5, with a weak D call TRBD1 (5 bases). This CDR3 has 13 residues. V shed 3 bases and J shed 7 bases, with 10 bases lying between them. Germline lookup yields CDR1 SGHTA and CDR2 FQGNSA. The DNA for the CDR3 is TGTGCCAGCAGCTTCTGGGGGGGGCAGCCCCAGCATTTT. Amino acid sequence: CASSFWGGQPQHF.

Remarks on this clonotype: Possible read error: a much larger clone is one base away. J is TRBJ2-3 and V is TRBV20-1, with no clear D. The CDR3 totals 12 residues. Per the germline V gene, CDR1 is DFQATT and CDR2 is SNEGSKA (reference sequence). The V and J ends lost 4 bases and 5 bases respectively, with 10 bases between them. In DNA form, the CDR3 reads TGCAGTGCTATTCACGGCAAAGATACGCAGTATTTT. Translating gives CSAIHGKDTQYF.

This clonotype was picked up many times. This chain links TRBV20-1 with TRBJ1-5, with D tentatively TRBD1 (5 bases). CDR3 length: 14 residues. Between the trimmed V and J ends, which lost 6 bases and 7 bases, there was a span of 19 bases. From germline, CDR1 is DFQATT and CDR2 SNEGSKA (reference sequence). CDR3 sequence (DNA): TGCAGTGCGAACCGGGACCCCGAGGGGCAGCCCCAGCATTTT. Translation gives CSANRDPEGQPQHF.

This clonotype was detected ten times or more. The chain is built from TRBV7-2 and TRBJ2-5; 8 nucleotides line up with TRBD1. With 8 bases clipped from V and 4 bases from J, the junction kept 0 bases outside the gene matches. This CDR3 is 11 amino acids long. CDR1 SGHTA and CDR2 FQGNSA come from the germline V gene. The CDR3 DNA reads TGTGCCAGCGGACAGGGAGAGACCCAGTACTTC. It yields the protein CASGQGETQYF.

This clonotype appeared a few times. A junction end diverges from the germline sequence, so it may reflect a read error. The chain carries TRBV28 and TRBJ1-5; D gene unclear. Germline values: CDR1 MDHEN, CDR2 SYDVKM. This CDR3 has 13 residues. Here the CDR3 reads CASSSFRTRPQNF. CDR3 DNA sequence: TGTGCCAGCAGTTCCTTTCGGACTCGGCCCCAGAATTTT.

This clonotype was detected ten times or more. The CDR3 loop is CATSREGRFGGEQFF. CDR3 coding DNA: TGTGCCACCAGTCGCGAGGGGCGGTTTGGGGGTGAGCAGTTCTTC. This sequence joins TRBV24-1 and TRBJ2-1; D may be TRBD1 or TRBD2 (5 bases each). The germline V gene has CDR1 KGHDR and CDR2 SFDVKD. Trimming removed 6 bases from V and 9 bases from J, with 20 bases in between. CDR3 length: 15 residues.

Ten or more counts support this clonotype. The rearrangement uses TRBV11-2 and TRBJ2-6, with D possibly TRBD1 on 5 matching bases. Germline assignment: CDR1 SGHAT and CDR2 FQNNGV. The CDR3 contains 16 residues. Trimming removed 3 bases at V and 4 bases at J, with 13 bases between. CDR3 sequence: CASSFRGTRGANVLTF. In nucleotides, the CDR3 is TGTGCCAGCAGCTTTAGGGGTACCCGCGGGGCCAACGTCCTGACTTTC.

This clonotype has at least ten counts. This chain connects TRBV6-5 to TRBJ2-1; D gene ambiguous. V was trimmed by 10 bases and J by 5 bases, leaving 15 bases between them. This CDR3 contains 13 residues. Per germline, CDR1 MNHEY and CDR2 SVGAGI. The CDR3 bases are TGTGCCACCTCTCCCGGGCCTGACAATGAGCAGTTCTTC. This codes for CATSPGPDNEQFF.

In its sample, this clonotype was seen many times. The V and J genes are TRBV7-8 and TRBJ2-7; TRBD1 or TRBD2 may be the D gene (5 bases each). Trimming stripped 8 bases from V and 3 bases from J, with 11 bases between. The CDR3 spans 12 residues. The germline gives CDR1 SGHVS, CDR2 FQNEAQ. CDR3 nucleotide sequence: TGTGCCAGCGGTGGGACCCTCTACGAGCAGTACTTC. It codes for CASGGTLYEQYF.

This clonotype was counted ten times or more. The CDR3 sequence: CASSRAGETQYF. The CDR3 DNA is TGTGCCAGCAGCCGGGCGGGGGAGACCCAGTACTTC. This chain joins TRBV14 and TRBJ2-5, with a tentative D call TRBD2 (6 bases). The V and J ends lost 4 bases and 5 bases respectively, with 8 bases between them. Looked up from germline, CDR1 is SGHDN and CDR2 is FVKESK. CDR3 size: 12 residues.

The table lists this clonotype with many counts. The CDR3 DNA follows: TGTGCCAGCAGCTTAGCCGTTACAAGTGGCTCACCCCTCCACTTT. Residues: CASSLAVTSGSPLHF. The rearrangement joins TRBV7-2 to TRBJ1-6; the D is unclear. The CDR3 runs 15 residues. Germline V lookup: CDR1 SGHTA, CDR2 FQGNSA. V lost 0 bases and J 10 bases, leaving 13 bases between the germline ends.

This clonotype was seen many times. The genes are TRBV5-1 and TRBJ1-4, with D unclear. Trimming cost V 0 bases and J 7 bases, with 16 bases left between them. This CDR3 has 16 residues. The germline gives CDR1 SGHRS, CDR2 YFSETQ. CDR3 protein: CASSLVARHGSEKLFF. CDR3 DNA sequence: TGCGCCAGCAGCTTGGTGGCCAGGCACGGCAGTGAAAAACTGTTTTTT.

In this sample, this clonotype turned up a few times. A read error may explain this, as a much larger clone is one base away. V gene TRBV20-1 combines with J gene TRBJ1-2; D ambiguous. The CDR3 extends over 12 amino acids. CDR1 and CDR2 from the germline V gene are DFQATT and SNEGSKA (reference sequence). CDR3 DNA: TGCAGTGCTAGAGATCGGACCTATAGCTACACCTTC. Translation: CSARDRTYSYTF.

This clonotype was counted ten times or more. V usage is TRBV20-1 and J usage is TRBJ2-7; 10 bases match TRBD1. Germline V lookup: CDR1 DFQATT, CDR2 SNEGSKA (reference sequence). J lost 7 bases, V lost 5 bases, and 11 bases had no gene match. The length of the CDR3 is 14 residues. For the CDR3, the DNA is TGCAGTGCTGATCCCGGGACAGGGGATGAGGAGCAGTACTTC. Translated: CSADPGTGDEEQYF.

This clonotype was counted at least ten times. This sequence joins TRBV2 and TRBJ1-1; D is ambiguous. Trimming stripped 7 bases from V and 3 bases from J, with 15 bases between. Per the germline V gene, CDR1 is SNHLY and CDR2 is FYNNEI. The CDR3 extends over 14 amino acids. CDR3 in DNA: TGTGCCAGCATGAAGACGGGGTGGGACACTGAAGCTTTCTTT. This translates into CASMKTGWDTEAFF. Complete variable domain (other parts from reference TRBV2 and TRBJ1-1): EPEVTQTPSHQVTQMGQEVILRCVPISNHLYFYWYRQILGQKVEFLVSFYNNEISEKSEIFDDQFSVERPDGSNFTLKIRSTKLEDSAMYFCASMKTGWDTEAFFGQGTRLTVV.

The chain uses TRBV29-1 and TRBJ2-3, with D perhaps assigned TRBD1 or TRBD2 (6 bases each). Germline V gene data show CDR1 as SQVTM and CDR2 as ANQGSEA. The V end was cut by 3 bases, the J end by 1 base, with 11 bases between. The length of the CDR3 is 14 residues. CDR3 nucleotide sequence: TGCAGCGTTGATGTGGGGGGCGGCACAGATACGCAGTATTTT. Its translation: CSVDVGGGTDTQYF.

As to this clonotype: A much larger clone differs by one base, so this may be a read error. The chain uses TRBV28 and TRBJ1-1; D remains unclear. The germline gives CDR1 MDHEN, CDR2 SYDVKM. The CDR3 runs to 14 residues. Between the trimmed V and J ends, which lost 7 bases and 0 bases, there was a span of 12 bases. This CDR3 is CASTLSFMNTEAFF. DNA for the CDR3: TGTGCCAGCACCTTATCGTTTATGAACACTGAAGCTTTCTTT.

This clonotype was seen many times. Here the CDR3 reads CSAQMGGGAGDEQFF. CDR3 nucleotides: TGCAGTGCTCAAATGGGCGGGGGGGCAGGAGATGAGCAGTTCTTC. The genes are TRBV20-1 and TRBJ2-1, with TRBD2 matching 9 bases. V lost 5 bases, J lost 8 bases, and 13 bases stayed unmatched. The CDR3 contains 15 residues. The germline V gene encodes CDR1 DFQATT and CDR2 SNEGSKA (reference sequence).

The V call is TRBV6-5, the J call TRBJ2-3; either TRBD1 or TRBD2 may fit D (5 bases each). This CDR3 has 15 amino acids. From germline, CDR1 is MNHEY and CDR2 SVGAGI. V lost 5 bases and J lost 0, with 12 bases in between. The CDR3 spells CASSGLGASTDTQYF. As DNA, the CDR3 is TGTGCCAGCAGTGGACTCGGGGCTAGCACAGATACGCAGTATTTT.